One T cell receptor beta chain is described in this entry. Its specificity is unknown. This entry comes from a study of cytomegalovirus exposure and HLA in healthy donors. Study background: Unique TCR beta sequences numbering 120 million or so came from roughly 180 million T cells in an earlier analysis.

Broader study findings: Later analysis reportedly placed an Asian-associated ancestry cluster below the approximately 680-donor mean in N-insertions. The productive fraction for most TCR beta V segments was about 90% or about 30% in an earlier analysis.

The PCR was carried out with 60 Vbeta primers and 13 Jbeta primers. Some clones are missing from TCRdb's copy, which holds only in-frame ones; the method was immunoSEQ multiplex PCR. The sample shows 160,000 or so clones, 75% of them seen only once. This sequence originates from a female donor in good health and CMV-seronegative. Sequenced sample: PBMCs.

The DNA for the CDR3 is TGTGCCAGCAGCTTAGGAGAAGAGCAGTACTTC. Its protein is CASSLGEEQYF. This chain connects TRBV7-9 to TRBJ2-5; D call uncertain. V lost 1 base and J lost 11, with 8 bases in between. The CDR3 has 11 amino acids. Per germline, CDR1 SEHNR and CDR2 FQNEAQ (reference sequence). Looking up the rest from reference TRBV7-9 and TRBJ2-5 gives the full variable domain: DTGVSQNPRHKITKRGQNVTFRCDPISEHNRLYWYRQTLGQGPEFLTYFQNEAQLEKSRLLSDRFSAERPKGSFSTLEIQRTEQGDSAMYLCASSLGEEQYFGPGTRLLVL.